This T cell receptor beta chain was recovered during a study of T cells in women clearing cervical HPV infection. At the level of the study: Women with histologically confirmed HPV16-related CIN3 or worse, 2 with invasive cancer, served as cases. For cases, blood was sampled a median about 140 days after lesion detection, interquartile range roughly 80 to 200 days.

In the case of this clone: The read finishes 3 residues shy of the CDR3 end, and the germline J gene is used to complete it.

The CDR3 runs 14 residues. Trimming removed 2 bases from V and 7 bases from J; junction bases left unmatched: 6. Germline V gives CDR1 DFQATT, CDR2 SNEGSKA (reference sequence). The data were produced by immunoSEQ multiplex PCR, yet TCRdb's version contains in-frame clones alone and is incomplete. The table lists some 37,000 clones. MY09/MY11 PCR detected cervical HPV DNA; dot-blot assigned genotypes. The sample comprised blood buffy coat. The sequence derives from a woman between 18 and 69 years old with a cervical HPV16 infection that either progressed to CIN3+ or cleared (not recorded which). The V call is TRBV20-1, the J call TRBJ1-4; 8 bases fit TRBD1. CDR3 DNA (partial): TGCAGTGCTAGAACGGGACAGGACACTGAAAAA. Residues: CSARTGQDTEK. The full CDR3 sequence reads CSARTGQDTEKLFF.